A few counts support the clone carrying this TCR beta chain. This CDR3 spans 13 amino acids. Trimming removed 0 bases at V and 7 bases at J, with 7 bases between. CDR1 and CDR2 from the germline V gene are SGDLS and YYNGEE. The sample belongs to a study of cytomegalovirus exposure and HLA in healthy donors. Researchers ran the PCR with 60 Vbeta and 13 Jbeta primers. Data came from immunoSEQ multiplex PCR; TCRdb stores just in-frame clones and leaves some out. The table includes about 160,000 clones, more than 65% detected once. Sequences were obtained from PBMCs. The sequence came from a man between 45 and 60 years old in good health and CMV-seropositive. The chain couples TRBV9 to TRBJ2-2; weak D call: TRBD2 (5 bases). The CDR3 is CASSVGGDGELFF. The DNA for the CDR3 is TGTGCCAGCAGCGTAGGGGGAGACGGGGAGCTGTTTTTT.